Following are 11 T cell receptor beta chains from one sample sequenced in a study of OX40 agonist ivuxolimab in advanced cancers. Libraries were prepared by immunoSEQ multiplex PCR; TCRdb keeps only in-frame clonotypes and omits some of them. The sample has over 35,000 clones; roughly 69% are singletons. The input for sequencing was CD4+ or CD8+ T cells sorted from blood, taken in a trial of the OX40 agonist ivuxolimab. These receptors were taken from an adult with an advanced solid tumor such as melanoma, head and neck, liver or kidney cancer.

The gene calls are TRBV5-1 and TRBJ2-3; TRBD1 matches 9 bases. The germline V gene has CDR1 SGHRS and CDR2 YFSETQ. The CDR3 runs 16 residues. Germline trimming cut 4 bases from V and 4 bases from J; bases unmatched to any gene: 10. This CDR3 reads CASSRHPGQGADTQYF. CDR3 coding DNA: TGCGCCAGCAGCCGACATCCGGGACAGGGAGCAGATACGCAGTATTTT.

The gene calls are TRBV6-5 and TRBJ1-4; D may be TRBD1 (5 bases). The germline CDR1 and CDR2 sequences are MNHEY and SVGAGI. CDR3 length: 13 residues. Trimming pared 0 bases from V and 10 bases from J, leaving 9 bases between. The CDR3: CASSYSGVGKLFF. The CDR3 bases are TGTGCCAGCAGTTACTCGGGGGTGGGAAAACTGTTTTTT.

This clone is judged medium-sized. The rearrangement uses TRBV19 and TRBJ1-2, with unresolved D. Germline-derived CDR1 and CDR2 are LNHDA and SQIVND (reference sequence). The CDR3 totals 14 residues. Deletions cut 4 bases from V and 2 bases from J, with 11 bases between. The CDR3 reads CASSKFGINYGYTF. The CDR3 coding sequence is TGTGCCAGTAGTAAATTCGGGATAAACTATGGCTACACCTTC.

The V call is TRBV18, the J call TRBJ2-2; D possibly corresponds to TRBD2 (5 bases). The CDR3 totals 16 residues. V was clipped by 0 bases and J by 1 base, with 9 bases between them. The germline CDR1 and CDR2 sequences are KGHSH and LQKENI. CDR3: CASSPPGGLNTGELFF. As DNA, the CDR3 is TGTGCCAGCTCACCACCAGGAGGCCTGAACACCGGGGAGCTGTTTTTT.

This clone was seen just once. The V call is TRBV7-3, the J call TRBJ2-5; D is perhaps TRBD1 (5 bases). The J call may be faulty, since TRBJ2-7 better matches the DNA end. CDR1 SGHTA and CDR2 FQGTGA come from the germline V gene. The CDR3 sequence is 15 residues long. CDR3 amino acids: CASSLSQGQTYEQYF. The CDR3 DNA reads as TGTGCCAGCAGCTTAAGCCAGGGCCAAACCTACGAGCAGTACTTC.

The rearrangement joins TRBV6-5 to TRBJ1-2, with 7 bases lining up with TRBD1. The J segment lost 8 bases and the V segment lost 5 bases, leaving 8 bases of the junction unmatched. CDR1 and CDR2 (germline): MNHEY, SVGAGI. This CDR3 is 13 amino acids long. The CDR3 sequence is CASSPDRAGGYTF. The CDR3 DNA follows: TGTGCCAGCAGTCCAGACAGGGCCGGCGGCTACACCTTC.

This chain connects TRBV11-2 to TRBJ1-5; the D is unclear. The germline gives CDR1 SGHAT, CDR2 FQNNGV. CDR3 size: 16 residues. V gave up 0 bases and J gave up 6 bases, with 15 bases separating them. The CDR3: CASSLESAGAGQPQHF. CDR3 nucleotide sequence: TGTGCCAGCAGCTTAGAGTCTGCGGGCGCGGGTCAGCCCCAGCATTTT.

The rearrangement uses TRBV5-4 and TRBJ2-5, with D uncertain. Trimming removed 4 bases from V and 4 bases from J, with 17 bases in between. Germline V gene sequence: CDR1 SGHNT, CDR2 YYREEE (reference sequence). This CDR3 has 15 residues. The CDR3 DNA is TGTGCCAGCAGCCTCGGTGGCATCCTGGCAGAGACCCAGTACTTC. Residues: CASSLGGILAETQYF. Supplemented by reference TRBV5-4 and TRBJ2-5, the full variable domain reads ETGVTQSPTHLIKTRGQQVTLRCSSQSGHNTVSWYQQALGQGPQFIFQYYREEENGRGNFPPRFSGLQFPNYSSELNVNALELDDSALYLCASSLGGILAETQYFGPGTRLLVL.

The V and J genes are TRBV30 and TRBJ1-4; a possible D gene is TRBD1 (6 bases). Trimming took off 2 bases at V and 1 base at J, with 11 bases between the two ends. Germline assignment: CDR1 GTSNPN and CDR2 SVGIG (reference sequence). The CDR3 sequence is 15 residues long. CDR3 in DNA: TGTGCCTGGAGTTTCGGGGGGCTAACTAATGAAAAACTGTTTTTT. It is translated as CAWSFGGLTNEKLFF.

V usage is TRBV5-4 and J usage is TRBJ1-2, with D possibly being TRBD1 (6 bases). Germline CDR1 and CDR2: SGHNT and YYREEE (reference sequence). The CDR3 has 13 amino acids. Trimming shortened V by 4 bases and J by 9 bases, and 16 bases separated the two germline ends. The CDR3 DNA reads TGTGCCAGCAGCATCCGGGACATACCTCGCTACACCTTC. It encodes CASSIRDIPRYTF.

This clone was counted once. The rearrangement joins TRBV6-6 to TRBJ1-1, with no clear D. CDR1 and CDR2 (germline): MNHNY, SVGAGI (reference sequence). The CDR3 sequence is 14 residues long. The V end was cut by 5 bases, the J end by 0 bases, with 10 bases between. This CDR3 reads CASSRTGMNTEAFF. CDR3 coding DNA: TGTGCCAGCAGTCGGACGGGTATGAACACTGAAGCTTTCTTT.